These 5 T cell receptor beta chains originate from one sample sequenced in a study of blood T cell repertoires in COVID-19 (dated by TCRdb to the early 2020s). Library creation used the immunoSEQ multiplex PCR assay. The immuneACCESS repertoire file appears here via TCRdb, limited to in-frame rearrangements. These files lack a portion of the clones; in checked studies, under half of the deficit traces to unresolved V genes, and the cause of the others is not known. This sample comprises some 100,000 clones, around nine tenths of them detected only once. The ten top clones hold 10% of the sample. The sample consisted of peripheral blood. These receptor sequences come from a man between 50 and 59 years old with acute or convalescent COVID-19.

The chain employs TRBV11-3 and TRBJ2-1, with 12 bases aligning to TRBD2. This CDR3 has 16 amino acids. Germline loops: CDR1 SGHNT, CDR2 YENEEA. The J segment lost 14 bases and the V segment lost 1 base, leaving 12 bases of the junction unmatched. CDR3 sequence reads: CASSLGGLAGGPGEFF. CDR3 DNA sequence: TGTGCCAGCAGCTTAGGGGGCCTAGCGGGAGGGCCGGGAGAGTTCTTC.

The chain links TRBV5-1 to TRBJ2-7, with 7 bases lining up with TRBD2. CDR3 size: 15 residues. CDR1 is SGHRS and CDR2 is YFSETQ in the germline V gene. The J segment lost 7 bases and the V segment lost 0 bases, leaving 10 bases of the junction unmatched. The CDR3 loop is CASSLGGRAISEQYF. CDR3 coding DNA: TGCGCCAGCAGCTTGGGTGGGAGGGCCATCTCGGAGCAGTACTTC.

V is TRBV19 and J is TRBJ2-5; possible D gene TRBD1, 6 bases. The CDR3 has 12 residues. Per germline, CDR1 LNHDA and CDR2 SQIVND (reference sequence). Trimming took 6 bases from V and 8 from J, leaving 13 bases between them. The CDR3 region has the DNA TGTGCCAGTAGCACGTTACAGGGAACCCAGTACTTC. Translation: CASSTLQGTQYF.

V is TRBV7-9 and J is TRBJ2-1; 10 nucleotides agree with TRBD2. The CDR3 runs 17 residues. The trim removed 2 bases at V and 9 bases at J, leaving 13 bases unmatched. Germline CDR1 SEHNR, CDR2 FQNEAQ (reference sequence). The chain's CDR3 is CASSLRGRLAGPGEQFF. The CDR3 DNA is TGTGCCAGCAGCTTAAGGGGCAGACTAGCGGGTCCCGGTGAGCAGTTCTTC.

The CDR3 DNA follows: TGTGCCAGCAGCTTGTGGGGGCAGGGGCTCTACGAGCAGTACTTC. It yields the protein CASSLWGQGLYEQYF. The chain couples TRBV5-6 to TRBJ2-7; tentative D call: TRBD1 (6 bases). The germline V and J ends were trimmed by 1 base and 3 bases, with 14 bases remaining between them. This CDR3 has 15 amino acids. Germline V gene data show CDR1 as SGHDT and CDR2 as YYEEEE.